What follows describes a single T cell receptor (beta chain). Profiled with immunoSEQ multiplex PCR; TCRdb holds only in-frame clones, not every one. Of about 100,000 clones in the sample, approximately 94% are singletons; the top ten hold approximately 0.22%. CDR3 length equals 19 residues. After removal of 1 base from V and 1 base from J, the junction contained 8 bases not matched to a gene. From germline, CDR1 is SEHNR and CDR2 FQNEAQ (reference sequence). The data are from a study of technical replicates of blood from several donors. This chain links TRBV7-9 with TRBJ2-1; 12 bases are shared with TRBD2. Sample: T cells isolated from PBMCs. The source is a human donor in good health. The CDR3 DNA reads as TGTGCCAGCAGCTTAGGTTTTCTAGCGGGGGGGGCTTCCTACAATGAGCAGTTCTTC. It codes for CASSLGFLAGGASYNEQFF.